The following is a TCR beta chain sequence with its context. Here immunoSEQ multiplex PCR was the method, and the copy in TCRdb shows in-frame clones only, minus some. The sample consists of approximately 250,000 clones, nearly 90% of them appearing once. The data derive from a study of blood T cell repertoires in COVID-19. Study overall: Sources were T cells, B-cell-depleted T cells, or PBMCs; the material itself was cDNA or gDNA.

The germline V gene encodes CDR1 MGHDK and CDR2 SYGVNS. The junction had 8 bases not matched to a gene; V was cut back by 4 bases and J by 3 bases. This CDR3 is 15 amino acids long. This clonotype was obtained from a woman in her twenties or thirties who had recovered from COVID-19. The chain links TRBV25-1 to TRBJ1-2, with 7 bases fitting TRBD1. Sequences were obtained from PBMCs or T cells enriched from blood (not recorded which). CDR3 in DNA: TGTGCCAGCAGTGTATCGGGACAGAGGCACTATGGCTACACCTTC. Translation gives CASSVSGQRHYGYTF.